This TCR delta chain stems from a study of gamma-delta T cells after stem cell transplantation. TCRdb re-identified clones in the RT-PCR reads via CATT. The sample yields 2,500 to 3,000 delta-chain clones, about 3.1% seen once. This clone was counted only a few times. The TCRdb protein comes from a much larger clone and disagrees with this DNA's translation at residue 3, likely due to a read error; the protein given here is derived from the DNA. This CDR3 spans 16 amino acids. Germline V CDR1 and CDR2: GEAIGNYY, EKD. The V call is TRDV2, the J call TRDJ1; 12 nucleotides match TRDD3. The sequence derives from a human donor. It is not recorded whose cells these are; they may come from a transplant donor. Sequencing input: gamma-delta T cells. The CDR3 nucleotides read TGTGCCCGTGACGAACTTACTGGGGGATACTCCGATAAACTCATCTTT. It translates to CARDELTGGYSDKLIF.